These T cell receptor beta chains were read from a single sample in a study of blood T cell repertoires in COVID-19. TCRdb's table, derived via immunoSEQ multiplex PCR, lists solely in-frame clones and lacks some. The top ten hold around 2.5% of the sample, which has over 250,000 clones, roughly 90% seen once. The sample was PBMCs or T cells enriched from blood (not recorded which). Receptors originate from a man between 60 and 75 years old who had recovered from COVID-19. CDR3s include the opening cysteine and the closing phenylalanine or tryptophan. The D gene is left open where the match is weak. Clone size appears in some rows only: once, few, many, or a class for an expanded clone.

size: once
V: TRBV24-1
J: TRBJ2-7
D: TRBD1
DNA: TGTGCCACCAGTGATCCCCGGGACAGATCCTACGAGCAGTACTTC
CDR3: CATSDPRDRSYEQYF

size: -
V: TRBV6-5
J: TRBJ1-1
D: -
DNA: TGTGCCAGCAGCCTGGGGGGAGGGGTAAACACTGAAGCTTTCTTT
CDR3: CASSLGGGVNTEAFF

size: -
V: TRBV6-5
J: TRBJ1-2
D: TRBD1
DNA: TGTGCCAGCAGAGACAGGGGGAATGGCTACACCTTC
CDR3: CASRDRGNGYTF

size: -
V: TRBV18
J: TRBJ2-6
D: -
DNA: TGTGCCAGCTCACCACTAGCGACCGGGGCCAACGTCCTGACTTTC
CDR3: CASSPLATGANVLTF

size: -
V: TRBV6-5
J: TRBJ2-5
D: -
DNA: TGTGCCAGCAGTTACCGTCAGGAGGTGGAGAGAGTTGCCCAGTACTTC
CDR3: CASSYRQEVERVAQYF

size: -
V: TRBV6-6
J: TRBJ1-4
D: -
DNA: TGTGCCAGCAGTTCCGGCAGGTCTAATGAAAAACTGTTTTTT
CDR3: CASSSGRSNEKLFF

size: -
V: TRBV7-8
J: TRBJ1-2
D: TRBD1
DNA: TGTGCCAGCAGCTCCGACAGGGGGGACTATGGCTACACCTTC
CDR3: CASSSDRGDYGYTF

size: -
V: TRBV9
J: TRBJ1-5
D: -
DNA: TGTGCCAGCAGCTCCTCATCGGGGAGGCAGCCCCAGCATTTT
CDR3: CASSSSSGRQPQHF

size: -
V: TRBV6-2/TRBV6-3
J: TRBJ2-2
D: -
DNA: TGTGCCAGCAGTTCGGAGGTATGTTTATTTACCGGGGAGCTGTTTTTT
CDR3: CASSSEVCLFTGELFF

size: -
V: TRBV7-8
J: TRBJ1-5
D: TRBD1
DNA: TGTGCCAGCAGCTTAGCCGGGACAGTGGGAAATCAGCCCCAGCATTTT
CDR3: CASSLAGTVGNQPQHF

size: -
V: TRBV5-1
J: TRBJ1-6
D: -
DNA: TGCGCCAGCAGTTTACCGACAGCTAATTCACCCCTCCACTTT
CDR3: CASSLPTANSPLHF

size: -
V: TRBV19
J: TRBJ1-2
D: -
DNA: TGTGCCAGTAGTATTCTTGGACAAGGTAACTATGGCTACACCTTC
CDR3: CASSILGQGNYGYTF

size: -
V: TRBV6-6
J: TRBJ1-6
D: TRBD1
DNA: TGTGCCAGCAGTCGGTCCCGGGACAGGGGCGCCAGGAATTCACCCCTCCACTTT
CDR3: CASSRSRDRGARNSPLHF

size: -
V: TRBV20-1
J: TRBJ2-1
D: -
DNA: TGCAGTGCTAGCAGCTACAATGAGCAGTTCTTC
CDR3: CSASSYNEQFF

size: once
V: TRBV4-2
J: TRBJ2-2
D: -
DNA: TGTGCCAGCAGCCAAGCTGGCAGCGGTAGCGCTATGAACACCGGGGAGCTGTTTTTT
CDR3: CASSQAGSGSAMNTGELFF

size: -
V: TRBV4-2
J: TRBJ2-7
D: TRBD2
DNA: TGTGCCAGCAGCCAAAGAGTCTCCACAAGCGGGATAATCTACGAGCAGTACTTC
CDR3: CASSQRVSTSGIIYEQYF

size: -
V: TRBV3-1/TRBV3-2
J: TRBJ1-1
D: -
DNA: TGTGCCAGCAGCCAACCGACCAGGGTGCCGAGCACTGAAGCTTTCTTT
CDR3: CASSQPTRVPSTEAFF

size: once
V: TRBV3-1/TRBV3-2
J: TRBJ2-6
D: -
DNA: TGTGCCAGCAGTCGCGACTCGGCTGGGTCTGGGGCCAACGTCCTGACTTTC
CDR3: CASSRDSAGSGANVLTF

size: -
V: TRBV5-1
J: TRBJ2-2
D: -
DNA: TGCGCCAGCAGCATACGGACAGTCTCTAACACCGGGGAGCTGTTTTTT
CDR3: CASSIRTVSNTGELFF

size: few
V: TRBV5-4
J: TRBJ2-7
D: -
DNA: TGTGCCAGCAGCTTGGATTATTCGGGAGCAGGTAACGAGCAGTACTTC
CDR3: CASSLDYSGAGNEQYF

size: once
V: TRBV19
J: TRBJ2-3
D: -
DNA: TGTGCCAGTAGTAGTCTTAGCCGCGGAAACACAGATACGCAGTATTTT
CDR3: CASSSLSRGNTDTQYF

size: -
V: TRBV5-4
J: TRBJ2-1
D: TRBD1
DNA: TGTGCCAGCAGCTTGGGTGACAGGGGGCGTAATGAGCAGTTCTTC
CDR3: CASSLGDRGRNEQFF

size: few
V: TRBV21-1
J: TRBJ2-4
D: -
DNA: TGTGCCAGCAGCGCCAGAACAGGGTCCTCCTCGTCTTCGCGGAAAATAGCCAAAAACATTCAGTACTTC
CDR3: CASSARTGSSSSSRKIAKNIQYF

size: -
V: TRBV6-5
J: TRBJ1-2
D: TRBD1
DNA: TGTGCCAGCAGTAGAGACAGGGTTTTCGGCTATGGCTACACCTTC
CDR3: CASSRDRVFGYGYTF

size: -
V: TRBV19
J: TRBJ1-2
D: -
DNA: TGTGCCAGTAGTACCATCCGGGGCTACACCTTC
CDR3: CASSTIRGYTF

size: few
V: TRBV9
J: TRBJ1-1
D: TRBD1
DNA: TGTGCCAGCAGCGTGGGACAGGGCTGGACTGAGGCTTTCTTT
CDR3: CASSVGQGWTEAFF

size: few
V: TRBV10-3
J: TRBJ1-2
D: -
DNA: TGTGCCATCAGTGACAGGAGCTACACCTTC
CDR3: CAISDRSYTF

size: -
V: TRBV12-3/TRBV12-4
J: TRBJ1-1
D: TRBD1
DNA: TGTGCCAGCAGTTTGACAGGGGGGGAAGCTTTCTTT
CDR3: CASSLTGGEAFF

size: -
V: TRBV11-2
J: TRBJ1-1
D: -
DNA: TGTGCCAGCAGCTTAGACGTGCCGGACAGCCTGAACACTGAAGCTTTCTTT
CDR3: CASSLDVPDSLNTEAFF

size: -
V: TRBV6-1
J: TRBJ1-1
D: -
DNA: TGTGCCAGCAGTGAAACTTGGTATGGAGGTGAAGCTTTCTTT
CDR3: CASSETWYGGEAFF

size: few
V: TRBV7-2
J: TRBJ2-1
D: TRBD2
DNA: TGTGCCAGCAGCTTAAGCGGGGTCTACTACAATGAGCAGTTCTTC
CDR3: CASSLSGVYYNEQFF

size: -
V: TRBV7-9
J: TRBJ2-3
D: -
DNA: TGTGCCAGCAGCCCAAGGACTCCGCCAGATACGCAGTATTTT
CDR3: CASSPRTPPDTQYF

size: -
V: TRBV10-3
J: TRBJ1-3
D: -
DNA: TGTGCCATCAGAAGCGGCCAGATAAACACCATATATTTT
CDR3: CAIRSGQINTIYF

size: once
V: TRBV7-2
J: TRBJ2-7
D: -
DNA: TGTGCCAGCAGCTTAGATGTGACAAAGTACGAGCAGTACTTC
CDR3: CASSLDVTKYEQYF

size: -
V: TRBV3-1/TRBV3-2
J: TRBJ1-4
D: TRBD1
DNA: TGTGCCAGCAGCTCCGGACAGGTGGCAGGAAAACTGTTTTTT
CDR3: CASSSGQVAGKLFF

size: once
V: TRBV3-1/TRBV3-2
J: TRBJ2-2
D: -
DNA: TGTGCCAGCAGCCAAGATCTCAGGGCTGGCGGGGAGCTGTTTTTT
CDR3: CASSQDLRAGGELFF

size: -
V: TRBV10-3
J: TRBJ1-2
D: -
DNA: TGTGCCATCAGTGATTCGACCCGGGGAGGCTACACCTTC
CDR3: CAISDSTRGGYTF

size: once
V: TRBV4-1
J: TRBJ2-2
D: -
DNA: TGCGCCAGCAGCCAAGATTATAGGGGCGGGGAGCTGTTTTTT
CDR3: CASSQDYRGGELFF

size: -
V: TRBV18
J: TRBJ2-5
D: TRBD1
DNA: TGTGCCAGCTCACCCGGACAGGGGGCGCGGGAGACCCAGTACTTC
CDR3: CASSPGQGARETQYF

size: -
V: TRBV4-2
J: TRBJ2-4
D: TRBD2
DNA: TGTGCCAGCAGCCAAGAAGCTAGCGGCCTAGCCAAAAACATTCAGTACTTC
CDR3: CASSQEASGLAKNIQYF

size: once
V: TRBV2
J: TRBJ1-6
D: TRBD1
DNA: TGTGCCAGCAGCTTTACTAGGGGGCGGCGTAATTCACCCCTCCACTTT
CDR3: CASSFTRGRRNSPLHF

size: -
V: TRBV9
J: TRBJ1-4
D: TRBD1
DNA: TGTGCCAGCAGCGTTGGGACAGGGTTTGAAAAACTGTTTTTT
CDR3: CASSVGTGFEKLFF

size: -
V: TRBV19
J: TRBJ1-2
D: TRBD1
DNA: TGTGCCAGTAGTCCTCGACAGGGCCGTGCGGGGTACGGCTACACCTTC
CDR3: CASSPRQGRAGYGYTF

size: -
V: TRBV5-1
J: TRBJ2-1
D: -
DNA: TGCGCCAGCAGCCTAGCGAGGGTGGGGAATGAGCAGTTCTTC
CDR3: CASSLARVGNEQFF

size: -
V: TRBV15
J: TRBJ2-1
D: -
DNA: TGTGCCACCAGCAGCCCAGAAAAGAATGAGCAGTTCTTC
CDR3: CATSSPEKNEQFF

size: -
V: TRBV19
J: TRBJ1-2
D: -
DNA: TGTGCCAGTAGACCCGGGTGGCAGAGTCCTTATGGCTACACCTTC
CDR3: CASRPGWQSPYGYTF

size: -
V: TRBV3-1/TRBV3-2
J: TRBJ2-5
D: -
DNA: TGTGCCAGCAGCCCCCCGGGGCAAGAGACCCAGTACTTC
CDR3: CASSPPGQETQYF

size: -
V: TRBV4-1
J: TRBJ1-1
D: -
DNA: TGCGCCAGCAGCTTAGGAGGAAGGGTGATCACTGAAGCTTTCTTT
CDR3: CASSLGGRVITEAFF

size: -
V: TRBV21-1
J: TRBJ2-1
D: -
DNA: TGTGCCAGCATCCCCCCAAGACTAGTTGGTTGGAATGAGCAGTTCTTC
CDR3: CASIPPRLVGWNEQFF

size: -
V: TRBV5-1
J: TRBJ2-5
D: TRBD2
DNA: TGCGCCAGCAGCCGACTAGCGGGAGAGAGTGAGACCCAGTACTTC
CDR3: CASSRLAGESETQYF

size: -
V: TRBV27
J: TRBJ1-6
D: TRBD1
DNA: TGTGCCAGCAGTTTGACAGGGGTCAATTCACCCCTCCACTTT
CDR3: CASSLTGVNSPLHF

size: few
V: TRBV6-5
J: TRBJ2-1
D: TRBD2
DNA: TGTGCCAGCAGTAAGACTAGCGGGAGGGCCCCTGCGTTCTTC
CDR3: CASSKTSGRAPAFF

size: -
V: TRBV6-5
J: TRBJ2-7
D: TRBD1
DNA: TGTGCCAGCTCCCCAGGGGGCTACGAGCAGTACTTC
CDR3: CASSPGGYEQYF

size: -
V: TRBV7-6
J: TRBJ2-1
D: -
DNA: TGTGCCAGCAGCCGAGGCAGCTATGAGCAGTTCTTC
CDR3: CASSRGSYEQFF

size: -
V: TRBV7-9
J: TRBJ2-7
D: -
DNA: TGTGCCAGCAGCTCCCATACTAGGCGGAAATCCTACGAGCAGTACTTC
CDR3: CASSSHTRRKSYEQYF

size: -
V: TRBV27
J: TRBJ2-2
D: -
DNA: TGTGCCAGCAGTTTAACCGGGACAGGGTCGAGCGGGGGAAACACCGGGGAGCTGTTTTTT
CDR3: CASSLTGTGSSGGNTGELFF

size: -
V: TRBV11-2
J: TRBJ1-1
D: TRBD1
DNA: TGTGCCAGCAGCACCAGGACAGGATGGGCCACTGAAGCTTTCTTT
CDR3: CASSTRTGWATEAFF

size: -
V: TRBV9
J: TRBJ2-1
D: -
DNA: TGTGCCAGCAGCCCGAGGAAACGCTACAATGAGCAGTTCTTC
CDR3: CASSPRKRYNEQFF

size: -
V: TRBV2
J: TRBJ1-2
D: -
DNA: TGTGCCAGCAGGAGACAGGTGCATGGCTACACCTTC
CDR3: CASRRQVHGYTF

size: few
V: TRBV4-3
J: TRBJ1-4
D: TRBD1
DNA: TGCGCCAGCAGCCAAAAGGGACAGGGGATTGAAAAACTGTTTTTT
CDR3: CASSQKGQGIEKLFF